This is a list of T cell receptor beta chains from one sample in a study of T cell repertoires in cytomegalovirus infection. These receptors have no known antigen. TCRdb re-derived calls from the reads in MiXCR, one entry per CDR3 protein. The table records a few hundred thousand distinct CDR3 sequences, roughly 42% of them present only once. The input for sequencing was cultured PBMCs, taken from culture after CMV antigen stimulation. The source is a human donor in good health (CMV status not recorded). Some clones in this sample may be carry-over from other donors' samples. CDR3s leave out the opening cysteine and the closing phenylalanine or tryptophan. Only part of the rows carry a size: once, few, many, or a class if the clone is expanded.

clone size: few
V gene: TRBV7-2
J gene: TRBJ2-7
CDR3 protein: ASSLEAVSYEQY

clone size: NA
V gene: TRBV7-4
J gene: TRBJ1-4
CDR3 protein: ASSPEDEKLF

clone size: NA
V gene: TRBV7-2
J gene: TRBJ1-1
CDR3 protein: ASSFDRTRTEAF

clone size: NA
V gene: TRBV20-1
J gene: TRBJ1-3
CDR3 protein: SAKVNSGNTIY

clone size: NA
V gene: TRBV20-1
J gene: TRBJ2-7
CDR3 protein: SARGGDRAKGEQY

clone size: NA
V gene: TRBV7-2
J gene: TRBJ2-3
CDR3 protein: ASNRQGTSTDTQY

clone size: NA
V gene: TRBV5-1
J gene: TRBJ2-1
CDR3 protein: ASSVAVEAYNEQF

clone size: NA
V gene: TRBV2
J gene: TRBJ1-5
CDR3 protein: ASSARPYTAGDNQPQH

clone size: NA
V gene: TRBV18
J gene: TRBJ2-7
CDR3 protein: ASSSGGDRSYEQY

clone size: NA
V gene: TRBV12-3/TRBV12-4
J gene: TRBJ2-1
CDR3 protein: ASSLDRLTEQF

clone size: NA
V gene: TRBV20-1
J gene: TRBJ1-2
CDR3 protein: SARNRERDYGYT

clone size: NA
V gene: TRBV7-2
J gene: TRBJ2-5
CDR3 protein: ASSLALGLVEETQY

clone size: NA
V gene: TRBV7-8
J gene: TRBJ1-4
CDR3 protein: ASSYDRTGGKLF

clone size: few
V gene: TRBV28
J gene: TRBJ2-3
CDR3 protein: ASSLAGGQGAQY

clone size: NA
V gene: TRBV7-2
J gene: TRBJ2-1
CDR3 protein: ASSLSLPGRYNEQF

clone size: NA
V gene: TRBV24-1
J gene: TRBJ2-5
CDR3 protein: ATSESGSGTQY

clone size: few
V gene: TRBV20-1
J gene: TRBJ2-3
CDR3 protein: SAGLGIADTQY

clone size: many
V gene: TRBV7-2
J gene: TRBJ2-2
CDR3 protein: ASSLGLARTGELF

clone size: many
V gene: TRBV7-2
J gene: TRBJ2-5
CDR3 protein: ASSPTRETQY

clone size: few
V gene: TRBV25-1
J gene: TRBJ2-5
CDR3 protein: ASSDSRREVQETQY

clone size: once
V gene: TRBV7-9
J gene: TRBJ1-1
CDR3 protein: ASSDAGTENTEAF

clone size: NA
V gene: TRBV12-3/TRBV12-4
J gene: TRBJ2-4
CDR3 protein: ASSLELGGGVMDIQY

clone size: NA
V gene: TRBV20-1
J gene: TRBJ1-1
CDR3 protein: SARDQARGGGNTEAF

clone size: few
V gene: TRBV4-2
J gene: TRBJ2-5
CDR3 protein: ASSPIASTSGGAMVETQY